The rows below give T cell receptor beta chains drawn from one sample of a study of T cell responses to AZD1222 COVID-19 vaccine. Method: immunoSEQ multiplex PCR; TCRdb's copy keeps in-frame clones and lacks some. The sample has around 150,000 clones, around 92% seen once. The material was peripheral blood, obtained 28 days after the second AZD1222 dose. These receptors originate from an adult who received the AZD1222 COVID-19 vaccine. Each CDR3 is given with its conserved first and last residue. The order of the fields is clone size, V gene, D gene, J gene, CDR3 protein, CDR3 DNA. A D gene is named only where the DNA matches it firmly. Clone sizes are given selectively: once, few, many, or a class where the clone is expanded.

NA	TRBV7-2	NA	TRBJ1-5	CASSLVRTSLLHF	TGTGCCAGCAGCTTAGTGCGGACCTCCCTCCTGCATTTT
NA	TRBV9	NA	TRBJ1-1	CASSGPLGRDVSSTEAFF	TGTGCCAGCAGCGGCCCGTTGGGGAGGGATGTAAGTAGCACTGAAGCTTTCTTT
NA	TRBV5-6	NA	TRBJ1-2	CASSYLLAGEGYGYTF	TGTGCCAGCAGCTACCTCCTCGCGGGGGAGGGGTATGGCTACACCTTC
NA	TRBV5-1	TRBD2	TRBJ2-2	CASSSTSGGDTGELFF	TGCGCCAGCAGCTCGACTAGCGGGGGAGACACCGGGGAGCTGTTTTTT
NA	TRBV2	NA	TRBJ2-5	CATGLGLASEETQYF	TGTGCCACCGGGTTGGGTCTAGCGAGCGAAGAGACCCAGTACTTC
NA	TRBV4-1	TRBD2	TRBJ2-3	CASSQRGLAGNTDTQYF	TGCGCCAGCAGCCAGAGGGGGCTAGCGGGGAACACAGATACGCAGTATTTT
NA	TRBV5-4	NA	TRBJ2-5	CASSLQGSWETQYF	TGTGCCAGCAGCTTACAGGGATCGTGGGAGACCCAGTACTTC
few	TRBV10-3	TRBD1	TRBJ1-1	CAISVSVDRGTFF	TGTGCCATCAGTGTATCGGTGGACAGGGGAACTTTCTTT
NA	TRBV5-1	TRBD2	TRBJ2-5	CASSTGLAGKETQYF	TGCGCCAGCAGCACCGGACTAGCGGGTAAAGAGACCCAGTACTTC
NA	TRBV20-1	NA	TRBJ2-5	CSAGETQYF	TGCAGTGCGGGCGAGACCCAGTACTTC
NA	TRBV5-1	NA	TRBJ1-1	CASSLDLPNTEAFF	TGCGCCAGCAGCTTGGATCTACCTAACACTGAAGCTTTCTTT
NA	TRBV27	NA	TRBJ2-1	CASSLSQDNEQFF	TGTGCCAGCAGTTTATCGCAGGACAATGAGCAGTTCTTC
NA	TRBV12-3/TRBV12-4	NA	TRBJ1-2	CASSRGPDSMRTF	TGTGCCAGCAGCCGCGGACCGGACAGTATGAGAACCTTC
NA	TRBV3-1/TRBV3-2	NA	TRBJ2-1	CASSQRVANEQFF	TGTGCCAGCAGCCAAAGGGTCGCCAATGAGCAGTTCTTC
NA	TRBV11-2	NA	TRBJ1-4	CASSSGQFRFTFF	TGTGCCAGCAGCTCCGGACAGTTCCGGTTTACGTTTTTT
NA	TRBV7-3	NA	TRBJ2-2	CASSLQLNTGELFF	TGTGCCAGCAGCTTACAGCTGAACACCGGGGAGCTGTTTTTT
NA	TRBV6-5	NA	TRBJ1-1	CASTQQGGTEAFF	TGTGCCAGCACCCAACAGGGAGGGACTGAAGCTTTCTTT
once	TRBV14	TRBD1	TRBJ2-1	CASSQDHRGVNEQFF	TGTGCCAGCAGCCAAGATCACAGGGGTGTCAATGAGCAGTTCTTC
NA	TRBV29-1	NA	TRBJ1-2	CSGETDSYGYTF	TGCAGCGGCGAGACAGATTCCTATGGCTACACCTTC
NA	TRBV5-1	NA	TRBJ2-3	CASSLASSADTQYF	TGCGCCAGCAGCTTGGCGTCTAGCGCAGATACGCAGTATTTT
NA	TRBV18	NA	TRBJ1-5	CASSLGDRQPQHF	TGTGCCAGTTCCCTGGGGGACCGACAGCCCCAGCATTTT
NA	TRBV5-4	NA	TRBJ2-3	CASSFPGPYRGGDTQYF	TGTGCCAGCAGCTTCCCAGGGCCATACCGAGGCGGAGATACGCAGTATTTT
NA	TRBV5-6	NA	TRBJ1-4	CASSLGQRLFF	TGTGCCAGCAGTCTGGGACAAAGACTGTTTTTT
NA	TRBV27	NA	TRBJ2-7	CASSLGGGYGSYEQYF	TGTGCCAGCAGTTTGGGTGGGGGATACGGGTCCTACGAGCAGTACTTC
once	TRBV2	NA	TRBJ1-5	CAGSGRGGGQPQHF	TGTGCCGGTTCTGGCCGAGGCGGGGGTCAGCCCCAGCATTTT
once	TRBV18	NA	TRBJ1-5	CASSPRSENQPQHF	TGTGCCAGCTCCCCCCGCTCGGAGAACCAGCCCCAGCATTTT
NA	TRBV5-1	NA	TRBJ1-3	CASSLGDTSSGNTIYF	TGCGCCAGCAGCTTGGGGGACACGAGCTCTGGAAACACCATATATTTT
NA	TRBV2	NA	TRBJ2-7	CASRTGGSEQYF	TGTGCCAGCCGAACGGGGGGCTCCGAGCAGTACTTC
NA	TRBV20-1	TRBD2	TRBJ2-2	CSASRGEVGELFF	TGCAGTGCTAGTCGGGGGGAGGTCGGGGAGCTGTTTTTT
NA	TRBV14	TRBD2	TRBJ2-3	CASSQDGKTSAYTDTQYF	TGTGCCAGCAGCCAAGATGGGAAAACTAGCGCTTACACAGATACGCAGTATTTT
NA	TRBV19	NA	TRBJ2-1	CASSIVGGSGLSMKQFF	TGTGCCAGTAGTATAGTGGGCGGGTCAGGTTTATCAATGAAGCAGTTCTTC
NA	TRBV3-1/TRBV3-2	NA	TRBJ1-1	CASSPEQGELAFF	TGTGCCAGCAGCCCGGAACAGGGTGAATTAGCTTTCTTT
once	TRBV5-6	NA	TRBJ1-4	CASSLYWDGEKLFF	TGTGCCAGCAGTCTTTACTGGGATGGTGAAAAACTGTTTTTT
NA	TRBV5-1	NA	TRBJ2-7	CASSLDGAPAYEQYF	TGCGCCAGCAGCTTGGATGGGGCCCCCGCCTACGAGCAGTACTTC
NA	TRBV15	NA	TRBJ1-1	CATSRVRIGTEAFF	TGTGCCACCAGCAGAGTTAGAATCGGGACTGAAGCTTTCTTT
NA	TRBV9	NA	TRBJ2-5	CASSVGRVRWGAGQETQYF	TGTGCCAGCAGCGTAGGGAGGGTCAGGTGGGGAGCAGGGCAAGAGACCCAGTACTTC
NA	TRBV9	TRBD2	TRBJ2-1	CASSFTGIAGAEQFF	TGTGCCAGCAGCTTTACGGGGATAGCGGGGGCTGAGCAGTTCTTC
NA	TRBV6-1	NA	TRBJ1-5	CASSEMDQPQHF	TGTGCCAGCAGTGAAATGGATCAGCCCCAGCATTTT
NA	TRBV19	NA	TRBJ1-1	CASSNGGLNTEAFF	TGTGCCAGTAGTAACGGGGGCTTGAACACTGAAGCTTTCTTT
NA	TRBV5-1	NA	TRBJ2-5	CASSPGDSQETQYF	TGCGCCAGCAGCCCCGGGGACTCCCAAGAGACCCAGTACTTC
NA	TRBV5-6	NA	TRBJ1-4	CASSLSGFEKLFF	TGTGCCAGCAGCTTGTCGGGGTTTGAAAAACTGTTTTTT
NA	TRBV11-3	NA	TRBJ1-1	CASSFQTGAEAFF	TGTGCCAGCAGCTTCCAGACGGGTGCAGAAGCTTTCTTT
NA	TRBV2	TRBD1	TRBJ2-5	CASGWDREETQYF	TGTGCCAGCGGTTGGGACAGGGAAGAGACCCAGTACTTC
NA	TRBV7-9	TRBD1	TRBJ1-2	CASSLLDRAYGYTF	TGTGCCAGCAGCTTACTGGACAGGGCGTATGGCTACACCTTC
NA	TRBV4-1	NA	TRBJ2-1	CASSQELGQFAGNEQFF	TGCGCCAGCAGCCAAGAGTTAGGGCAGTTCGCGGGGAATGAGCAGTTCTTC
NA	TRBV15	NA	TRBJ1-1	CATSRQGGTEAFF	TGTGCCACCAGCAGACAAGGGGGAACTGAAGCTTTCTTT
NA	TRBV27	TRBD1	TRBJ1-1	CATRQGATEAFF	TGTGCCACCCGACAGGGGGCGACTGAAGCTTTCTTT
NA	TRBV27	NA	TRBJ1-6	CASSLSTVGLSPLHF	TGTGCCAGCAGTTTATCGACGGTTGGTCTATCACCCCTCCACTTT
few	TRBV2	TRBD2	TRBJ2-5	CASSRPGLAEETQYF	TGTGCCAGCAGTAGACCGGGACTAGCGGAGGAGACCCAGTACTTC
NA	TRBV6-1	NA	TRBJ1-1	CASSEQKNTEAFF	TGTGCCAGCAGTGAACAGAAGAACACTGAAGCTTTCTTT
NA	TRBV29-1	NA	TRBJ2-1	CSGGELVDNEQFF	TGCAGCGGCGGAGAACTCGTTGACAATGAGCAGTTCTTC
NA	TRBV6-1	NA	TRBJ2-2	CASSEEIGNTGELFF	TGTGCCAGCAGTGAAGAAATAGGGAACACCGGGGAGCTGTTTTTT
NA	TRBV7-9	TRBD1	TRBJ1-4	CASSVLGQGGEKLFF	TGTGCCAGCAGCGTCCTGGGACAGGGAGGTGAAAAACTGTTTTTT
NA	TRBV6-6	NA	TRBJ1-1	CASREQGRNTEAFF	TGTGCCAGCAGGGAACAGGGCCGGAACACTGAAGCTTTCTTT
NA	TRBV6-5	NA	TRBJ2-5	CASSFDDRLGETQYF	TGTGCCAGCAGTTTTGACGACAGGCTCGGAGAGACCCAGTACTTC
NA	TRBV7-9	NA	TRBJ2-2	CASGRTGELFF	TGTGCCAGCGGAAGAACCGGGGAGCTGTTTTTT
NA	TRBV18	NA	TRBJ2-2	CASSPLGLPNTGELFF	TGTGCCAGCTCACCCTTGGGACTTCCGAACACCGGGGAGCTGTTTTTT